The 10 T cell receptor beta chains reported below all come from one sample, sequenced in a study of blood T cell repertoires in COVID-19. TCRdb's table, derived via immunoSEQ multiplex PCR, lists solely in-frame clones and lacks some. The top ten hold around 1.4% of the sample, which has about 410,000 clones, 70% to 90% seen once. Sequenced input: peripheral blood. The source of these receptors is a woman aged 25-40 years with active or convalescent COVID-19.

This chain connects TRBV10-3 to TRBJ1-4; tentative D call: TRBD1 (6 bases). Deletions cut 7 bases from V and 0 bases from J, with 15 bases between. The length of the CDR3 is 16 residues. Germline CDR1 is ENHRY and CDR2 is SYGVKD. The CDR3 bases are TGTGCCATCATCCTTAGGACAGAAGCAACTAATGAAAAACTGTTTTTT. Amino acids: CAIILRTEATNEKLFF.

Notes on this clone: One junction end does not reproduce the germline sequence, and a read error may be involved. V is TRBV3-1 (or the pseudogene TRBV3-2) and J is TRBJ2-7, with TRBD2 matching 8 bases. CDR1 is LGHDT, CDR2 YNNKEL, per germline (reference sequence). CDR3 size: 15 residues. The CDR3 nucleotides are TGTGTCAGCAGACCAGGACTAGCAGTCTCCTACGAGCAGTACTTC. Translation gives CVSRPGLAVSYEQYF.

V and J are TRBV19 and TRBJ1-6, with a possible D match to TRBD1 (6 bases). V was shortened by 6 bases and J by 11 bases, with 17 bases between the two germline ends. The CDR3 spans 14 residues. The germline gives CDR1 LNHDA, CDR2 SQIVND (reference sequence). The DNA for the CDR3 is TGTGCCAGTAGCCCGGACAGTGGCCCTACACCCCTCCACTTT. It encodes CASSPDSGPTPLHF.

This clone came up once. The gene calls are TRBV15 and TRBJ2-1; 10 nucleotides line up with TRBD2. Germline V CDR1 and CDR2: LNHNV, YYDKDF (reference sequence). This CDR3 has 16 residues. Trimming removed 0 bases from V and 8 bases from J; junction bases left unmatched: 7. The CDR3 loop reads CATSRDRSSGSDEQFF. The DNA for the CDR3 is TGTGCCACCAGCAGAGATCGGTCTAGCGGGAGCGATGAGCAGTTCTTC.

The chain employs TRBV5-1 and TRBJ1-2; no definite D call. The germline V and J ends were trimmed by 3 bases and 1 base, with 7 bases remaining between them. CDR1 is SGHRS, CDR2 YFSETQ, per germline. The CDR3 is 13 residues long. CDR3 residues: CASSSSVNYGYTF. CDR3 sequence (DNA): TGCGCCAGCAGCTCCAGCGTTAACTATGGCTACACCTTC.

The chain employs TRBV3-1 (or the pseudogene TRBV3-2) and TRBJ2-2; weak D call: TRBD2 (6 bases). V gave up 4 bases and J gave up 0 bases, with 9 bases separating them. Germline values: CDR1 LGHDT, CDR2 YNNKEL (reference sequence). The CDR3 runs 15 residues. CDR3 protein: CASSPSGPNTGELFF. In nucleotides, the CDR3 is TGTGCCAGCAGCCCGAGCGGGCCGAACACCGGGGAGCTGTTTTTT.

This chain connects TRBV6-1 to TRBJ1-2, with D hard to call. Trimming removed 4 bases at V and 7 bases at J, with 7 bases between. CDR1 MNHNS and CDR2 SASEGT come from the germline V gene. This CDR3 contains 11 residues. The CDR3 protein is CASSVQVGYTF. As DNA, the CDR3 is TGTGCCAGCAGTGTCCAGGTTGGCTACACCTTC.

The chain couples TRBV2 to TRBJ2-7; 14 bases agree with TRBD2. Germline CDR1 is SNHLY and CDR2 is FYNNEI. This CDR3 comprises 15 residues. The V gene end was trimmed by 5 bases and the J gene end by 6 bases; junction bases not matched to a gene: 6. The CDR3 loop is CASSPSTSGGAEQYF. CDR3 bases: TGTGCCAGCAGTCCATCGACTAGCGGGGGGGCCGAGCAGTACTTC. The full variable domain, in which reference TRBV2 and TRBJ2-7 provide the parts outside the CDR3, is EPEVTQTPSHQVTQMGQEVILRCVPISNHLYFYWYRQILGQKVEFLVSFYNNEISEKSEIFDDQFSVERPDGSNFTLKIRSTKLEDSAMYFCASSPSTSGGAEQYFGPGTRLTVT.

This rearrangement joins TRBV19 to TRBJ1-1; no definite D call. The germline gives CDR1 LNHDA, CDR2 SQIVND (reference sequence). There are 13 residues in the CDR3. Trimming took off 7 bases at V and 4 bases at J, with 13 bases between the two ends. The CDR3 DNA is TGTGCCAGTACCTTTTCCGGTGTCACTGAAGCTTTCTTT. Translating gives CASTFSGVTEAFF.

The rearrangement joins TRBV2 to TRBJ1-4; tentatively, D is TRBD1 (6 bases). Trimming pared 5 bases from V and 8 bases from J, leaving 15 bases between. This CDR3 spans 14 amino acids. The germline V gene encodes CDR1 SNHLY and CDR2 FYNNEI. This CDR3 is CASSQEGGGEKLFF. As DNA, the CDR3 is TGTGCCAGCAGTCAAGAAGGGGGTGGGGAAAAACTGTTTTTT.